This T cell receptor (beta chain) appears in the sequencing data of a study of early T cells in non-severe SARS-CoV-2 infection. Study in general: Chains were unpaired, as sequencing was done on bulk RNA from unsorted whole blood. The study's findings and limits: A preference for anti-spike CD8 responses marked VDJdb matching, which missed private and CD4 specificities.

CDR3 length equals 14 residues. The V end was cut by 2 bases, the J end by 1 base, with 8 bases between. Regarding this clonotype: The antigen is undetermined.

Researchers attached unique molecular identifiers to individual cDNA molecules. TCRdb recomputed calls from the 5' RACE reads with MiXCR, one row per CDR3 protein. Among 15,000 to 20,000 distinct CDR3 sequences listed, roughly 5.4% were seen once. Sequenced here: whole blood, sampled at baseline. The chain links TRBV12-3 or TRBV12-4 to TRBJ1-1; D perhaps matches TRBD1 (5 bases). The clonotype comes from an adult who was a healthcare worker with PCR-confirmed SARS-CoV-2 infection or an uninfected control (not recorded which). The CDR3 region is CASSLMGPNTEAFF. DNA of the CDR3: TGTGCCAGCAGTTTAATGGGGCCGAACACTGAAGCTTTCTTT.